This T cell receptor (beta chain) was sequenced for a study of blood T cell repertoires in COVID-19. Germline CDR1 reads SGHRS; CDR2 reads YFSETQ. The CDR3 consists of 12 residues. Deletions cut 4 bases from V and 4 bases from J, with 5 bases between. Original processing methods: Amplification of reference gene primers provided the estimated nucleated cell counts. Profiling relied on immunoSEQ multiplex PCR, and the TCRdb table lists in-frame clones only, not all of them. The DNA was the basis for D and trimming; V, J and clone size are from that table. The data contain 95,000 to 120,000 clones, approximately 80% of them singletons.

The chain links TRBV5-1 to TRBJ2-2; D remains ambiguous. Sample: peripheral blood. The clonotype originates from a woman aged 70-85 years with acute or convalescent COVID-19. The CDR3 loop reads CASSTGTGELFF. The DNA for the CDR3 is TGCGCCAGCAGCACCGGCACCGGGGAGCTGTTTTTT.